Shown below are 21 T cell receptor beta chains from a single sample sequenced in a study of T cells in Graves' hyperthyroidism and ophthalmopathy. RNA transcripts gave rise to amplified TCR beta CDR3 regions. With the HTBI primer set, the TCR CDR3 went through a first round of RT-PCR. A single record per CDR3 protein comes from TCRdb applying MiXCR to the multiplex PCR reads. The sample lists about 590,000 distinct CDR3 sequences, 15% to 17% occurring once. Sequences were obtained from blood. These receptors were collected from a woman aged 25 to 39 with Graves' hyperthyroidism.

This clonotype was picked up many times. The CDR3 region is CASSQNSRADTEAFF. Written as DNA, the CDR3 is TGTGCCAGCAGCCAAAACTCGAGGGCTGACACTGAAGCTTTCTTT. This sequence joins TRBV7-3 and TRBJ1-1; D is unresolved. CDR1 and CDR2 (germline): SGHTA, FQGTGA. The CDR3 sequence is 15 residues long. Deletions cut 5 bases from V and 3 bases from J, with 16 bases between.

This clonotype has a count of ten or more. The chain joins TRBV7-2 to TRBJ1-2, with D unclear. The CDR3 covers 15 residues. V was trimmed by 0 bases and J by 0 bases, leaving 8 bases between them. Germline V gives CDR1 SGHTA, CDR2 FQGNSA. The CDR3 reads CASSLAGGSNYGYTF. Written as DNA, the CDR3 is TGTGCCAGCAGCTTAGCCGGCGGGTCTAACTATGGCTACACCTTC.

The V and J genes are TRBV6-2 or TRBV6-3 and TRBJ2-5, with D unresolved. CDR1 and CDR2 from the germline V gene are MNHEY and SVGEGT. The CDR3 totals 14 residues. Trimming cost V 2 bases and J 2 bases, with 9 bases left between them. The CDR3 protein is CASSYAYTQETQYF. In DNA, the CDR3 is TGTGCCAGCAGTTACGCTTATACTCAAGAGACCCAGTACTTC.

This clonotype has more than one count but fewer than ten. The chain is built from TRBV4-1 and TRBJ1-3; D gene unclear. Germline assignment: CDR1 MGHRA and CDR2 YSYEKL. V was trimmed by 0 bases and J by 4 bases, leaving 10 bases between them. The CDR3 runs 15 residues. The CDR3: CASSQEAGSGNTIYF. For the CDR3, the DNA is TGCGCCAGCAGCCAAGAGGCAGGATCAGGAAACACCATATATTTT.

There are a few counts of this clonotype. CDR3 sequence reads: CSAEGQPFSSPLHF. The CDR3 coding sequence is TGCAGTGCGGAGGGACAGCCCTTCTCCTCACCCCTCCACTTT. The genes are TRBV20-1 and TRBJ1-6; 7 bases are shared with TRBD1. This CDR3 contains 14 residues. The V gene's germline CDR1 is DFQATT and CDR2 SNEGSKA (reference sequence). J was trimmed by 10 bases and V by 6 bases; bases with no gene match: 12.

The genes are TRBV18 and TRBJ2-3; tentatively, D is TRBD2 (6 bases). V was cut by 2 bases and J by 7 bases, with 22 bases left in between. This CDR3 region has 17 residues. Germline values: CDR1 KGHSH, CDR2 LQKENI. This CDR3 reads CASSPSFAGTKGNTQYF. The DNA for the CDR3 is TGTGCCAGCTCACCATCTTTCGCGGGGACCAAAGGAAATACGCAGTATTTT.

This clonotype was counted at least ten times. This chain joins TRBV6-1 and TRBJ2-7, with D possibly being TRBD1 or TRBD2 (6 bases each). Germline assignment: CDR1 MNHNS and CDR2 SASEGT. Between the trimmed V and J ends, which lost 6 bases and 2 bases, there was a span of 11 bases. CDR3 length equals 13 residues. Here the CDR3 reads CASRRDITYEQYF. The CDR3 coding sequence is TGTGCCAGCAGGCGGGACATAACCTACGAGCAGTACTTC.

This clonotype has more than one count but fewer than ten. The gene calls are TRBV5-1 and TRBJ2-4; the D is unclear. Looked up from germline, CDR1 is SGHRS and CDR2 is YFSETQ. The length of the CDR3 is 14 residues. Trimming pared 0 bases from V and 3 bases from J, leaving 7 bases between. The DNA of the CDR3 is TGCGCCAGCAGCTTGGGTAGCAACAAAAACATTCAGTACTTC. Translating gives CASSLGSNKNIQYF.

The chain uses TRBV19 and TRBJ2-2; TRBD1 matches 10 bases. V lost 8 bases and J lost 6; bases outside the gene matches: 12. CDR1 and CDR2 from the germline V gene are LNHDA and SQIVND (reference sequence). The CDR3 consists of 16 residues. CDR3 sequence (DNA): TGTGCCAGTGGTGGACAGGGGGGTAGCGGGGCCGGGGAGCTGTTTTTT. Amino acid sequence: CASGGQGGSGAGELFF.

This clonotype was counted a few times. The chain has TRBV12-3 or TRBV12-4 and TRBJ1-1; 7 bases line up with TRBD1. The CDR3 contains 19 residues. The junction had 29 bases not matched to a gene; V was cut back by 10 bases and J by 6 bases. The CDR3 loop reads CATNAPRPRPQGERSEAFF. The CDR3 DNA follows: TGTGCCACCAACGCACCGCGCCCTAGACCTCAGGGGGAGAGGTCTGAAGCTTTCTTT.

The table lists this clonotype with a few counts. The chain uses TRBV6-1 and TRBJ1-5; a weak D match, TRBD1 (6 bases). From germline, CDR1 is MNHNS and CDR2 SASEGT. The germline V and J ends were trimmed by 5 bases and 4 bases, with 12 bases remaining between them. The CDR3 spans 14 residues. The CDR3 spells CASSFGQKNQPQHF. The CDR3 DNA is TGTGCCAGCAGTTTTGGACAGAAAAATCAGCCCCAGCATTTT.

The J gene is TRBJ2-7, the V gene TRBV6-2 or TRBV6-3, with 8 bases lining up with TRBD2. The CDR3 consists of 13 residues. Germline V gene sequence: CDR1 MNHEY, CDR2 SVGEGT. J was trimmed by 6 bases and V by 8 bases; bases with no gene match: 9. The chain's CDR3 is CASFSGILTEQYF. The CDR3 coding sequence is TGTGCCAGCTTTAGCGGGATACTGACCGAGCAGTACTTC.

The sample holds a few counts of this clonotype. The chain employs TRBV5-1 and TRBJ2-3; D may be TRBD1 or TRBD2 (5 bases each). Germline lookup yields CDR1 SGHRS and CDR2 YFSETQ. V gave up 4 bases and J gave up 3 bases, with 15 bases separating them. The CDR3 totals 15 residues. The CDR3 region is CASSPRGHWTDTQYF. In DNA, the CDR3 is TGCGCCAGCAGCCCGAGGGGCCACTGGACAGATACGCAGTATTTT.

This clonotype occurred many times. This chain uses TRBV27 with TRBJ2-7; 9 nucleotides align to TRBD1. The germline V gene has CDR1 MNHEY and CDR2 SMNVEV (reference sequence). The trim removed 5 bases at V and 5 bases at J, leaving 16 bases unmatched. This CDR3 is built from 17 residues. The CDR3, as DNA: TGTGCCAGCAGTCCAGACAGGTCCGGGACAGGGTGGAACGAGCAGTACTTC. Translation: CASSPDRSGTGWNEQYF.

This clonotype occurred many times. The genes are TRBV2 and TRBJ2-2; D unresolved. The germline V gene encodes CDR1 SNHLY and CDR2 FYNNEI. The CDR3 is made up of 14 amino acids. V was cut by 2 bases and J by 3 bases, with 7 bases left in between. In DNA form, the CDR3 reads TGTGCCAGCAGTGAAATGAGAGACACCGGGGAGCTGTTTTTT. It specifies CASSEMRDTGELFF.

This clonotype was seen at least ten times. The CDR3 sequence is CAWSVSVGGFTEAFF. CDR3 in DNA: TGTGCCTGGAGTGTATCGGTAGGGGGCTTCACTGAAGCTTTCTTT. The chain employs TRBV30 and TRBJ1-1; 7 nucleotides line up with TRBD1. V lost 0 bases and J lost 4; bases outside the gene matches: 8. CDR1 is GTSNPN and CDR2 is SVGIG in the germline V gene (reference sequence). This CDR3 region has 15 residues.

This clonotype was picked up many times. The CDR3 DNA follows: TGTGCCAGCAGGGACGAACAGGGCCAAGGATACTATGGCTACACCTTC. Translating gives CASRDEQGQGYYGYTF. The chain joins TRBV2 to TRBJ1-2; maybe TRBD1 (6 bases). Germline CDR1 SNHLY, CDR2 FYNNEI. The length of the CDR3 is 16 residues. Trimming left V 6 bases short and J 3 bases short, with 20 bases between.

A remark on this clonotype: One junction end does not reproduce the germline sequence, and a read error may be involved. The chain combines TRBV4-1 with TRBJ2-1; D is possibly TRBD1 (7 bases). Germline CDR1 reads MGHRA; CDR2 reads YSYEKL. This CDR3 spans 16 amino acids. The CDR3 region is CVSSQEYRGGNNEQFF. The CDR3 nucleotides are TGCGTCAGCAGCCAAGAGTACAGGGGAGGCAACAATGAGCAGTTCTTC.

This clonotype was picked up many times. The chain is built from TRBV20-1 and TRBJ2-7; 11 bases fit TRBD1. J gave up 5 bases and V 0 bases, and 9 bases lay outside the gene matches. Germline V gene lookup returns CDR1 DFQATT and CDR2 SNEGSKA (reference sequence). The CDR3 contains 16 residues. CDR3 protein: CSARDGGQGGVHEQYF. As DNA, the CDR3 is TGCAGTGCTAGAGATGGGGGACAGGGGGGAGTCCACGAGCAGTACTTC.

This clonotype occurred a few times. The gene calls are TRBV9 and TRBJ2-1, with TRBD2 identical over 7 bases. Looked up from germline, CDR1 is SGDLS and CDR2 is YYNGEE. The CDR3 is made up of 16 amino acids. With V trimmed by 5 bases and J by 3 bases, 11 bases remained unmatched. The CDR3 spells CASSASGAEDYNEQFF. The CDR3 coding sequence is TGTGCCAGCAGTGCTAGCGGAGCGGAAGACTACAATGAGCAGTTCTTC.

This clonotype was observed many times. The V and J genes are TRBV6-1 and TRBJ2-7; D may be TRBD1 (5 bases). Germline CDR1 and CDR2: MNHNS and SASEGT. The CDR3 runs to 13 residues. Trimming took off 7 bases at V and 7 bases at J, with 17 bases between the two ends. This chain's CDR3 is CASIGVLSGEQYF. As DNA, the CDR3 is TGTGCCAGCATAGGGGTTTTATCTGGGGAGCAGTACTTC.